The T cell receptor beta chain described here comes from a study of blood T cell repertoires in COVID-19. V was clipped by 5 bases and J by 8 bases, with 18 bases between them. Germline CDR1 SEHNR, CDR2 FQNEAQ (reference sequence). The CDR3 covers 14 residues. Libraries were prepared by immunoSEQ multiplex PCR; TCRdb keeps only in-frame clonotypes and omits some of them. This table has about 180,000 clones, about four fifths appearing once. The sequencing sample was made of peripheral blood. This clonotype was sampled from a human donor in a cohort sampled during active COVID-19. The rearrangement uses TRBV7-9 and TRBJ1-1; a possible D gene is TRBD1 (5 bases). Here the CDR3 reads CASSPPGGGKEAFF. CDR3 in DNA: TGTGCCAGCAGCCCCCCGGGGGGGGGAAAGGAAGCTTTCTTT.